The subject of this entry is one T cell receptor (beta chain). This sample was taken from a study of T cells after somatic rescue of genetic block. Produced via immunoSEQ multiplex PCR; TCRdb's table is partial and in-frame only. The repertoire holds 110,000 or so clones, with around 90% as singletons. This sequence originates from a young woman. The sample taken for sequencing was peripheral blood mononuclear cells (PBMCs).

CDR3 in amino acids: CASGGETQYF. The CDR3 bases are TGCGCCAGCGGGGGGGAGACCCAGTACTTC. This chain connects TRBV5-1 to TRBJ2-5; perhaps TRBD2 as D (6 bases). This CDR3 spans 10 amino acids. With 7 bases removed from V and 5 bases from J, the gap between germline ends came to 6 bases. Germline CDR1 is SGHRS and CDR2 is YFSETQ.